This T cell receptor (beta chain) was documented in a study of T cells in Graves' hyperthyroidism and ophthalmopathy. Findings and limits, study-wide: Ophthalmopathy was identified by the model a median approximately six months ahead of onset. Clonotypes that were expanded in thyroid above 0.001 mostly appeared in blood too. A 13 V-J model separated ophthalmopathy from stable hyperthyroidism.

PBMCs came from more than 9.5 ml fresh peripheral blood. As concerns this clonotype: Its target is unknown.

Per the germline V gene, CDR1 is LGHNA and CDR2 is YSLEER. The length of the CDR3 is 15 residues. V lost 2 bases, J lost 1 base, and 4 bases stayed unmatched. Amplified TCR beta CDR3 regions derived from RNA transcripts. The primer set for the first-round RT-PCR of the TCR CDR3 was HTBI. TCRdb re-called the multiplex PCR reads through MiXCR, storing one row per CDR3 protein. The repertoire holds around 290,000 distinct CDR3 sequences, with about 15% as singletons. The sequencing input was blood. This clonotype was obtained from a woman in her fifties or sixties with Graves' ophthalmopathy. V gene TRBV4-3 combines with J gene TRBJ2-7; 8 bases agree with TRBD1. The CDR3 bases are TGCGCCAGCAGCCAATTAACAGGGGGGTCCTACGAGCAGTACTTC. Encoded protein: CASSQLTGGSYEQYF.